Presented here are 21 T cell receptor beta chains from one specimen sequenced in a study of CD8 T cells in ankylosing spondylitis. General study findings and limits: It appeared that ankylosing spondylitis blood was characterized by a TCR beta motif of roughly 8 highly homologous variants.

These TCRs' antigens remain unknown. One entry per CDR3 protein results from TCRdb running MiXCR on the 5' RACE reads. In the table there are 500,000 or so distinct CDR3 sequences, less than 6% of which are singletons. Sample: blood, either unsorted or a sorted T cell fraction (not recorded which). The receptors originated from a male donor with ankylosing spondylitis.

This clonotype was counted at least ten times. The J gene is TRBJ2-1, the V gene TRBV5-1; 7 bases are a match to TRBD1. The CDR3 is made up of 14 amino acids. The V gene's germline CDR1 is SGHRS and CDR2 YFSETQ. The V and J ends lost 4 bases and 2 bases, in that order; junction bases with no gene match: 3. This CDR3 reads CASSQGQTYNEQFF. DNA of the CDR3: TGCGCCAGCAGCCAGGGACAGACCTACAATGAGCAGTTCTTC. Full variable domain (remainder filled in from reference TRBV5-1 and TRBJ2-1): KAGVTQTPRYLIKTRGQQVTLSCSPISGHRSVSWYQQTPGQGLQFLFEYFSETQRNKGNFPGRFSGRQFSNSRSEMNVSTLELGDSALYLCASSQGQTYNEQFFGPGTRLTVL.

In this sample, this clonotype turned up many times. The chain joins TRBV25-1 to TRBJ2-1; 9 positions match TRBD2. The trim removed 5 bases at V and 5 bases at J, leaving 4 bases unmatched. The CDR3 is 14 residues long. CDR1 is MGHDK, CDR2 SYGVNS, per germline. As DNA, the CDR3 is TGTGCCAGCAGTTTCGGACTAGCGAACAATGAGCAGTTCTTC. Its protein product is CASSFGLANNEQFF.

The chain joins TRBV20-1 to TRBJ1-1; 8 bases agree with TRBD1. V lost 2 bases and J lost 7; bases outside the gene matches: 3. The CDR3 covers 12 residues. Germline V gene data show CDR1 as DFQATT and CDR2 as SNEGSKA (reference sequence). In DNA, the CDR3 is TGCAGTGCTAGAACAGGACAGGGTGAAGCTTTCTTT. Amino acid sequence: CSARTGQGEAFF.

This clonotype was observed at least ten times. The chain employs TRBV5-1 and TRBJ1-1; no clear D gene. The CDR3 has 15 residues. Trimming shortened V by 4 bases and J by 1 base, and 14 bases separated the two germline ends. Germline CDR1 and CDR2: SGHRS and YFSETQ. CDR3 nucleotide sequence: TGCGCCAGCAGCCAACCAACGTCGGGGAACACTGAAGCTTTCTTT. It is translated as CASSQPTSGNTEAFF.

This clonotype has only a few counts. This chain uses TRBV7-9 with TRBJ2-2; possibly TRBD1 for D (6 bases). This CDR3 region has 17 residues. V lost 4 bases to trimming and J lost 3 bases, with 18 bases between them. The V gene's germline CDR1 is SEHNR and CDR2 FQNEAQ (reference sequence). The CDR3 protein is CASSSVFRGTHTGELFF. The DNA for the CDR3 is TGTGCCAGCAGCTCCGTATTTAGAGGGACACACACCGGGGAGCTGTTTTTT. Filled out from reference TRBV7-9 and TRBJ2-2, the complete variable domain reads DTGVSQNPRHKITKRGQNVTFRCDPISEHNRLYWYRQTLGQGPEFLTYFQNEAQLEKSRLLSDRFSAERPKGSFSTLEIQRTEQGDSAMYLCASSSVFRGTHTGELFFGEGSRLTVL.

This clonotype was found many times. The chain joins TRBV29-1 to TRBJ2-7, with TRBD1 identical over 11 bases. There are 12 residues in the CDR3. Germline CDR1 is SQVTM and CDR2 is ANQGSEA. V trimming: 7 bases; J trimming: 7 bases; junction bases outside the gene matches: 6. The CDR3 DNA follows: TGCAGCGCCGGGACAGGGGGATTGGAGCAGTACTTC. Amino acids: CSAGTGGLEQYF.

The chain couples TRBV4-3 to TRBJ2-1, with 11 bases aligning to TRBD2. CDR1 and CDR2 from the germline V gene are LGHNA and YSLEER. The CDR3 spans 16 residues. The trim removed 3 bases at V and 8 bases at J, leaving 9 bases unmatched. This CDR3 is CASSQGTSGHMDEQFF. The CDR3 DNA reads as TGCGCCAGCAGCCAGGGGACTAGCGGTCATATGGATGAGCAGTTCTTC.

The chain couples TRBV5-1 to TRBJ2-5; possible D gene TRBD1, 5 bases. From germline, CDR1 is SGHRS and CDR2 YFSETQ. V dropped 5 bases and J dropped 5 bases, with 10 bases sitting between them. The CDR3 runs 12 residues. As DNA, the CDR3 is TGCGCCAGCAGATGGGGCATGGAGACCCAGTACTTC. It encodes CASRWGMETQYF.

This clonotype appeared many times. This chain joins TRBV5-1 and TRBJ2-7; 12 bases line up with TRBD1. CDR1 is SGHRS and CDR2 is YFSETQ in the germline V gene. CDR3 length equals 16 residues. V shed 4 bases and J 7 bases; nucleotides not matched to a gene: 12. CDR3: CASSRGQGAKVGEQYF. CDR3 DNA: TGCGCCAGCAGCAGGGGACAGGGGGCGAAAGTTGGGGAGCAGTACTTC.

The sample holds many counts of this clonotype. V gene TRBV5-1 combines with J gene TRBJ1-2; 8 bases fit TRBD1. Germline loops: CDR1 SGHRS, CDR2 YFSETQ. CDR3 size: 14 residues. Trimming removed 4 bases from V and 6 bases from J; junction bases left unmatched: 8. CDR3 protein: CASSMDRAIDGYTF. DNA for the CDR3: TGCGCCAGCAGCATGGACAGGGCTATTGATGGCTACACCTTC.

This sequence joins TRBV5-5 and TRBJ2-2; D possibly corresponds to TRBD2 (5 bases). V gave up 0 bases and J gave up 7 bases, with 10 bases separating them. The CDR3 length is 14 residues. Germline V gene sequence: CDR1 SGHKS, CDR2 YYEKEE (reference sequence). The CDR3 coding sequence is TGTGCCAGCAGCTTGGACGGGGTGAACGGGGAGCTGTTTTTT. Translated: CASSLDGVNGELFF. Complete variable domain (other parts from reference TRBV5-5 and TRBJ2-2): DAGVTQSPTHLIKTRGQQVTLRCSPISGHKSVSWYQQVLGQGPQFIFQYYEKEERGRGNFPDRFSARQFPNYSSELNVNALLLGDSALYLCASSLDGVNGELFFGEGSRLTVL.

Ten or more counts support this clonotype. The rearrangement uses TRBV6-5 and TRBJ2-7, with a tentative D call TRBD2 (5 bases). This CDR3 contains 15 residues. Germline V gene sequence: CDR1 MNHEY, CDR2 SVGAGI. V was cut by 2 bases and J by 3 bases, with 14 bases left in between. In DNA form, the CDR3 reads TGTGCCAGCAGTTACGCGTCAGCGGCTGGCTACGAGCAGTACTTC. It is translated as CASSYASAAGYEQYF.

The table lists this clonotype with a few counts. CDR3 sequence: CASSDAVASTDTQYF. The CDR3 DNA reads TGTGCCAGCAGTGACGCGGTCGCTAGCACAGATACGCAGTATTTT. The rearrangement uses TRBV6-4 and TRBJ2-3; D call uncertain. V gave up 2 bases and J gave up 0 bases, with 9 bases separating them. The CDR3 is 15 residues long. Per germline, CDR1 MRHNA and CDR2 SNTAGT.

CDR3 in DNA: TGTGCCAGCAGCTTAGGGGCAGGAGAGCAGTTCTTC. Its protein is CASSLGAGEQFF. The chain links TRBV7-9 to TRBJ2-1; D not resolved. Looked up from germline, CDR1 is SEHNR and CDR2 is FQNEAQ (reference sequence). The CDR3 loop spans 12 amino acids. The germline V and J ends were trimmed by 1 base and 10 bases, with 8 bases remaining between them.

The chain has TRBV10-2 and TRBJ2-7; 13 nucleotides align to TRBD2. V was clipped by 6 bases and J by 3 bases; unmatched bases: 5. The germline CDR1 and CDR2 sequences are WSHSY and SAAADI. This CDR3 is built from 15 residues. The CDR3 nucleotides are TGCGCCAGCAGACCGGGACTAGCGGGATTCTACGAGCAGTACTTC. Its protein is CASRPGLAGFYEQYF.

This clonotype was seen many times. The V and J genes are TRBV5-1 and TRBJ2-4; 12 nucleotides match TRBD2. The germline V gene encodes CDR1 SGHRS and CDR2 YFSETQ. The CDR3 has 18 amino acids. Trimming removed 4 bases from V and 0 bases from J; junction bases left unmatched: 8. The CDR3, as DNA: TGCGCCAGCAGCCTGACTAGCGGGAGTACTTTAGCCAAAAACATTCAGTACTTC. Residues: CASSLTSGSTLAKNIQYF.

This clonotype was counted ten times or more. The chain recombines TRBV20-1 with TRBJ1-1; D is perhaps TRBD1 (5 bases). The CDR3 is 13 amino acids. CDR1 and CDR2 from the germline V gene are DFQATT and SNEGSKA (reference sequence). Trimming removed 3 bases at V and 7 bases at J, with 15 bases between. This CDR3 reads CSAREGLRGEAFF. CDR3 nucleotides: TGCAGTGCTAGGGAGGGGCTGCGGGGTGAAGCTTTCTTT.

This clonotype was counted only a few times. This rearrangement joins TRBV4-2 to TRBJ1-2; tentative D call: TRBD1 (6 bases). V lost 0 bases to trimming and J lost 7 bases, with 24 bases between them. CDR1 is LGHNA and CDR2 is YNFKEQ in the germline V gene. The CDR3 runs to 18 residues. The CDR3 DNA reads TGTGCCAGCAGCCAAGATAGTATTCGGGCGAACAGGGAATCTGGCTACACCTTC. This encodes CASSQDSIRANRESGYTF.

This clonotype was counted ten times or more. This chain joins TRBV12-3 or TRBV12-4 and TRBJ1-4, with 8 bases identical to TRBD1. This CDR3 is 14 amino acids long. After removal of 5 bases from V and 7 bases from J, the junction contained 6 bases not matched to a gene. The CDR3 here is CASSPRGTGEKLFF. The CDR3 DNA sequence: TGTGCCAGCAGTCCAAGAGGGACAGGTGAAAAACTGTTTTTT.

This clonotype was observed at least ten times. The chain combines TRBV5-1 with TRBJ2-7; a possible D gene is TRBD2 (5 bases). The CDR3 extends over 15 amino acids. CDR1 SGHRS and CDR2 YFSETQ come from the germline V gene. The V end lost 0 bases, the J end lost 4 bases, and 14 bases lay between the germline ends. The CDR3 loop reads CASSLGSSAIYEQYF. The CDR3 DNA reads TGCGCCAGCAGCTTGGGGAGTAGCGCGATATACGAGCAGTACTTC. The whole variable domain, filled in from reference TRBV5-1 and TRBJ2-7, reads KAGVTQTPRYLIKTRGQQVTLSCSPISGHRSVSWYQQTPGQGLQFLFEYFSETQRNKGNFPGRFSGRQFSNSRSEMNVSTLELGDSALYLCASSLGSSAIYEQYFGPGTRLTVT.

This clonotype was seen many times. The V and J genes are TRBV29-1 and TRBJ1-1; D unresolved. CDR3 length: 12 residues. Trimming took 4 bases from V and 3 from J, leaving 9 bases between them. Germline CDR1 and CDR2: SQVTM and ANQGSEA. The CDR3 region is CSVGDWDTEAFF. The DNA for the CDR3 is TGCAGCGTTGGGGATTGGGACACTGAAGCTTTCTTT.